The 28 T cell receptor beta chains in this list originate from one sample, sequenced in a study of T cells in Graves' hyperthyroidism and ophthalmopathy. The CDR3 regions of TCR beta were amplified from RNA transcripts. With the HTBI primer set, the TCR CDR3 went through a first round of RT-PCR. TCRdb re-derived calls from the multiplex PCR reads in MiXCR, one entry per CDR3 protein. The sample lists 550,000 to 850,000 distinct CDR3 sequences; 18% were seen once. Material: blood. Source of these receptors: a woman aged 50 to 65 with Graves' hyperthyroidism that later progressed to Graves' ophthalmopathy.

The chain employs TRBV20-1 and TRBJ2-7; no clear D gene. Deletions cut 3 bases from V and 3 bases from J, with 15 bases between. From germline, CDR1 is DFQATT and CDR2 SNEGSKA (reference sequence). The CDR3 has 14 amino acids. The CDR3 is CSASKKGSSYEQYF. CDR3 DNA sequence: TGCAGTGCTAGTAAAAAGGGATCTAGCTACGAGCAGTACTTC.

This clonotype appeared once. The chain combines TRBV5-1 with TRBJ2-6; D remains ambiguous. Germline V CDR1 and CDR2: SGHRS, YFSETQ. CDR3 length: 17 amino acids. Trimming removed 1 base at V and 0 bases at J, with 11 bases between. This chain's CDR3 is CASSLISQGSGANVLTF. The CDR3 DNA reads TGCGCCAGCAGCTTGATCTCGCAAGGCTCTGGGGCCAACGTCCTGACTTTC.

This clonotype was picked up many times. The rearrangement links TRBV2 to TRBJ2-5; D remains ambiguous. CDR1 is SNHLY, CDR2 FYNNEI, per germline. The CDR3 extends over 14 amino acids. V shed 3 bases and J shed 2 bases, with 10 bases lying between them. DNA for the CDR3: TGTGCCAGCAGTGAGTTGACCAAGCAAGAGACCCAGTACTTC. This encodes CASSELTKQETQYF.

The J gene is TRBJ1-2, the V gene TRBV7-9; tentatively, D is TRBD1 (5 bases). The CDR3 runs 13 residues. Trimming took 3 bases from V and 6 from J, leaving 11 bases between them. Germline V gene lookup returns CDR1 SEHNR and CDR2 FQNEAQ (reference sequence). CDR3 in amino acids: CASSFGGFDGYTF. Here the CDR3 DNA reads TGTGCCAGCAGCTTTGGGGGTTTCGATGGCTACACCTTC.

The V call is TRBV19, the J call TRBJ1-1, with 7 bases fitting TRBD1. The length of the CDR3 is 15 residues. Germline CDR1 LNHDA, CDR2 SQIVND (reference sequence). Unmatched junction bases numbered 7, after V lost 6 bases and J lost 0 bases. In DNA form, the CDR3 reads TGTGCCAGTAGAGTAATGGGACAGATGAACACTGAAGCTTTCTTT. It specifies CASRVMGQMNTEAFF. Filled out from reference TRBV19 and TRBJ1-1, the complete variable domain reads DGGITQSPKYLFRKEGQNVTLSCEQNLNHDAMYWYRQDPGQGLRLIYYSQIVNDFQKGDIAEGYSVSREKKESFPLTVTSAQKNPTAFYLCASRVMGQMNTEAFFGQGTRLTVV.

This clonotype was seen at least ten times. The V call is TRBV6-1, the J call TRBJ2-5; D unresolved. CDR3 size: 14 residues. From germline, CDR1 is MNHNS and CDR2 SASEGT. V lost 4 bases and J 5 bases, leaving 14 bases between the germline ends. This CDR3 reads CASSGGGVEETQYF. The CDR3 region has the DNA TGTGCCAGCAGTGGAGGTGGGGTTGAGGAGACCCAGTACTTC.

This clonotype was counted at least ten times. The V call is TRBV5-1, the J call TRBJ2-3, with D unresolved. This CDR3 is built from 14 residues. Germline V gives CDR1 SGHRS, CDR2 YFSETQ. Trimming shortened V by 1 base and J by 3 bases, and 9 bases separated the two germline ends. CDR3 coding DNA: TGCGCCAGCAGCTTGTATACGGAGACAGATACGCAGTATTTT. It encodes CASSLYTETDTQYF. Full variable domain (missing parts from reference TRBV5-1 and TRBJ2-3): KAGVTQTPRYLIKTRGQQVTLSCSPISGHRSVSWYQQTPGQGLQFLFEYFSETQRNKGNFPGRFSGRQFSNSRSEMNVSTLELGDSALYLCASSLYTETDTQYFGPGTRLTVL.

The chain links TRBV5-1 to TRBJ2-5; 13 bases align to TRBD2. The germline V gene encodes CDR1 SGHRS and CDR2 YFSETQ. The junction had 11 bases not matched to a gene; V was cut back by 4 bases and J by 5 bases. The length of the CDR3 is 17 residues. The CDR3 DNA is TGCGCCAGCAGCCCCCAACTAGCGGGGGGGCGGTATGAGACCCAGTACTTC. Translation gives CASSPQLAGGRYETQYF.

Only a few counts were recorded for this clonotype. The chain employs TRBV18 and TRBJ1-4; the D gene is possibly TRBD1 (5 bases). With 3 bases removed from V and 8 bases from J, the gap between germline ends came to 13 bases. Germline V CDR1 and CDR2: KGHSH, LQKENI. CDR3 length: 14 amino acids. The CDR3 DNA is TGTGCCAGCTCACCCCAGACAGACCCAGAAAAACTGTTTTTT. Translation: CASSPQTDPEKLFF.

A few counts support this clonotype. The chain's CDR3 is CASTPDPGRYGYTF. Here the CDR3 DNA reads TGCGCCAGCACCCCCGACCCCGGACGATATGGCTACACCTTC. This rearrangement joins TRBV4-1 to TRBJ1-2; D is unresolved. CDR3 size: 14 residues. Trimming stripped 7 bases from V and 5 bases from J, with 17 bases between. The germline CDR1 and CDR2 sequences are MGHRA and YSYEKL.

This clonotype was seen many times. The gene calls are TRBV5-1 and TRBJ1-2; 7 nucleotides agree with TRBD1. The CDR3 covers 14 residues. V lost 6 bases to trimming and J lost 6 bases; unmatched junction nucleotides: 11. Germline V gene lookup returns CDR1 SGHRS and CDR2 YFSETQ. The CDR3 is CASNNPGQPHGYTF. CDR3 DNA sequence: TGCGCCAGCAACAATCCGGGACAGCCCCATGGCTACACCTTC.

This clonotype has a count of ten or more. The V gene is TRBV25-1, the J gene TRBJ1-5, with D possibly being TRBD1 (6 bases). The CDR3 loop spans 15 amino acids. Germline V gene sequence: CDR1 MGHDK, CDR2 SYGVNS. V shed 1 base and J shed 3 bases, with 10 bases lying between them. In nucleotides, the CDR3 is TGTGCCAGCAGTGAATTAGGGGGGTTCAATCAGCCCCAGCATTTT. As protein: CASSELGGFNQPQHF.

This clonotype was found a few times. CDR3 DNA sequence: TGTGCCAGCAGTGAAGGGGAGAGCTCCTATAATTCACCCCTCCACTTT. It is translated as CASSEGESSYNSPLHF. The chain joins TRBV2 to TRBJ1-6; no clear D. CDR3 length: 16 residues. Germline CDR1 SNHLY, CDR2 FYNNEI. Trimming shortened V by 1 base and J by 0 bases, and 7 bases separated the two germline ends.

V and J are TRBV5-6 and TRBJ1-4; TRBD1 agrees at 9 bases. Trimming took 1 base from V and 8 from J; bases not matched to a gene: 3. Germline V gene lookup returns CDR1 SGHDT and CDR2 YYEEEE. This CDR3 has 14 residues. As DNA, the CDR3 is TGTGCCAGCAGCTTGCGGACAGGGGAGGAAAAACTGTTTTTT. Translation gives CASSLRTGEEKLFF.

The table lists this clonotype with many counts. This chain joins TRBV3-1 and TRBJ2-2; D remains unclear. Trimming pared 2 bases from V and 4 bases from J, leaving 2 bases between. CDR1 is LGHDT and CDR2 is YNNKEL in the germline V gene (reference sequence). This CDR3 contains 12 residues. CDR3 bases: TGTGCCAGCAGCCAAACCACCGGGGAGCTGTTTTTT. Translated: CASSQTTGELFF.

As DNA, the CDR3 is TGTGCCACCAGGGGCGTGACAAAGAACACTGAAGCTTTCTTT. Translated, it gives CATRGVTKNTEAFF. V is TRBV10-3 and J is TRBJ1-1, with D possibly being TRBD1 (6 bases). Trimming cost V 10 bases and J 1 base, with 16 bases left between them. CDR1 is ENHRY, CDR2 SYGVKD, per germline. The CDR3 has 14 residues.

This clonotype appeared a few times. The chain is built from TRBV20-1 and TRBJ1-1; D call uncertain. This CDR3 is 15 amino acids long. CDR1 and CDR2 (germline): DFQATT, SNEGSKA (reference sequence). The V and J ends lost 2 bases and 1 base respectively, with 14 bases between them. The CDR3 here is CSARNAEGSNTEAFF. CDR3 DNA: TGCAGTGCTAGAAACGCGGAGGGCTCGAACACTGAAGCTTTCTTT.

Regarding this clonotype: The germline gene is not matched at one end of the junction; a read error may be the cause. The chain employs TRBV7-7 and TRBJ1-1; 10 nucleotides line up with TRBD1. Germline CDR1 and CDR2: SSHAT and FNYEAQ (reference sequence). The CDR3 has 13 amino acids. The CDR3 is CASSMDRGAEAFF. The CDR3 coding sequence is TGTGCTAGCAGCATGGACAGGGGGGCTGAAGCTTTCTTT.

With respect to this clonotype: A read error is possible here, since a much larger clone lies one base away. The chain recombines TRBV13 with TRBJ1-5; 10 positions agree with TRBD1. From germline, CDR1 is PRHDT and CDR2 FYEKMQ (reference sequence). The CDR3 contains 17 residues. V was clipped by 0 bases and J by 5 bases; unmatched bases: 7. The CDR3 DNA reads as TGTGCCAGCAGCTTAGGGATACTGACAGGGGGCGATCAGCCCCAGCATTTT. Its protein product is CASSLGILTGGDQPQHF.

This clonotype was picked up a small number of times. The V gene is TRBV4-1, the J gene TRBJ1-3; D unresolved. V shed 0 bases and J shed 0 bases, with 6 bases lying between them. This CDR3 spans 15 amino acids. In germline, CDR1 is MGHRA, CDR2 YSYEKL. Here the CDR3 reads CASSQDPASGNTIYF. The CDR3 nucleotides read TGCGCCAGCAGCCAAGATCCTGCCTCTGGAAACACCATATATTTT.

The chain has TRBV15 and TRBJ1-5, with 8 bases matching TRBD1. After removal of 8 bases from V and 4 bases from J, the junction contained 1 base not matched to a gene. CDR1 and CDR2 from the germline V gene are LNHNV and YYDKDF (reference sequence). The CDR3 spans 12 residues. CDR3 region: CATGTGNQPQHF. The CDR3 coding sequence is TGTGCCACCGGGACAGGAAATCAGCCCCAGCATTTT.

This clonotype was recorded a few times. The chain links TRBV6-5 to TRBJ1-4; D remains unclear. This CDR3 contains 17 residues. Germline V gene sequence: CDR1 MNHEY, CDR2 SVGAGI. Between the trimmed V and J ends, which lost 1 base and 7 bases, there was a span of 19 bases. CDR3 protein: CASSYYLKPARGEKLFF. The CDR3 DNA reads TGTGCCAGCAGTTACTACCTCAAGCCCGCAAGAGGTGAAAAACTGTTTTTT.

This clonotype was counted at least ten times. The chain has TRBV11-2 and TRBJ2-2, with D uncertain. The germline V gene has CDR1 SGHAT and CDR2 FQNNGV. V was pared by 1 base and J by 5 bases, with 8 bases between. This CDR3 has 14 residues. CDR3 sequence reads: CASSLGYGTGELFF. The DNA for the CDR3 is TGTGCCAGCAGCTTAGGTTATGGGACCGGGGAGCTGTTTTTT.

With regard to this clonotype: Since a much larger clone is just one base distant, this may be a read error. The rearrangement uses TRBV20-1 and TRBJ1-5; no reliable D call. From germline, CDR1 is DFQATT and CDR2 SNEGSKA (reference sequence). This CDR3 region has 15 residues. V shed 5 bases and J shed 0 bases, with 14 bases lying between them. Here the CDR3 reads CSAGKGGHSNQPQHF. The CDR3 DNA reads as TGCAGTGCTGGGAAAGGCGGTCATAGCAATCAGCCCCAGCATTTT.

There are many counts of this clonotype. The chain combines TRBV12-3 or TRBV12-4 with TRBJ1-2, with a weak D call TRBD1 (6 bases). Trimming took off 6 bases at V and 0 bases at J, with 14 bases between the two ends. CDR3 size: 15 residues. The CDR3 DNA is TGTGCCAGCAGGGAGGACAGACGAGCTAACTATGGCTACACCTTC. It translates to CASREDRRANYGYTF.

This clonotype was seen repeatedly, ten times or more. The rearrangement links TRBV6-1 to TRBJ1-1; 8 nucleotides align to TRBD1. The CDR3 contains 16 residues. Germline lookup yields CDR1 MNHNS and CDR2 SASEGT. With V trimmed by 5 bases and J by 6 bases, 14 bases remained unmatched. The CDR3 sequence is CASSTIRDRLLAEAFF. CDR3 in DNA: TGTGCCAGCAGTACCATCCGGGACAGGTTACTAGCTGAAGCTTTCTTT.

CDR3 sequence reads: CASSTRLAGTQETQYF. The CDR3 DNA reads as TGTGCCAGTAGTACCCGACTAGCGGGGACCCAAGAGACCCAGTACTTC. The V call is TRBV19, the J call TRBJ2-5; 11 bases fit TRBD2. CDR1 and CDR2 from the germline V gene are LNHDA and SQIVND (reference sequence). Trimming at V came to 4 bases and at J to 1 base, leaving 5 bases not matched to a gene. This CDR3 spans 16 amino acids.

The CDR3 nucleotides are TGTGCCAGCACCCGCCCAGGGGGCCGGACTGAAGCTTTCTTT. Translated: CASTRPGGRTEAFF. This rearrangement joins TRBV6-2 or TRBV6-3 to TRBJ1-1; 8 bases agree with TRBD1. Germline V gives CDR1 MNHEY, CDR2 SVGEGT. V lost 7 bases, J lost 5 bases, and 9 bases stayed unmatched. The CDR3 has 14 amino acids.